A selection of T cell receptor beta chains follows, all from one sample in a study of blood T cell repertoires in COVID-19. Clones were sequenced by immunoSEQ multiplex PCR, and TCRdb holds only the in-frame ones, with some missing. The data contain over 200,000 clones, around nine tenths of them singletons. Specimen: peripheral blood. These receptors all come from a man in his forties or fifties who had recovered from COVID-19. CDR3s include the opening cysteine and the closing phenylalanine or tryptophan. Each record gives: J gene, clone size, V gene, D gene, CDR3 protein, CDR3 DNA. D genes are given only for firm matches. Expanded clones get a size class; other rows say once, few or many, or leave the size out.

TRBJ2-2 | . | TRBV7-9 | . | CASSQWQLFF | TGTGCCAGCAGCCAATGGCAGCTGTTTTTT
TRBJ2-3 | . | TRBV9 | . | CASSVAGRRADTQYF | TGTGCCAGCAGCGTAGCAGGGAGGAGGGCAGATACGCAGTATTTT
TRBJ1-5 | . | TRBV20-1 | . | CSASPEAGQPQHF | TGCAGTGCTAGTCCAGAAGCGGGTCAGCCCCAGCATTTT
TRBJ2-5 | . | TRBV25-1 | . | CASSGRETQYF | TGTGCCAGCAGTGGTCGAGAGACCCAGTACTTC
TRBJ2-3 | once | TRBV7-3 | . | CASSLDSVSTDTQYF | TGTGCCAGCAGCTTAGATAGCGTAAGCACAGATACGCAGTATTTT
TRBJ1-1 | once | TRBV7-8 | . | CASSFSSNTEAFF | TGTGCCAGCAGCTTCTCGAGTAACACTGAAGCTTTCTTT
TRBJ2-1 | . | TRBV27 | TRBD1 | CASSRRRDSLMGNEQFF | TGTGCCAGCAGCCGGCGCCGGGACAGCCTCATGGGCAATGAGCAGTTCTTC
TRBJ2-5 | . | TRBV5-4 | . | CASSLETGRMETQYF | TGTGCCAGCAGCTTGGAGACTGGGAGGATGGAGACCCAGTACTTC
TRBJ2-1 | . | TRBV5-1 | . | CASSLGLQTDEQFF | TGCGCCAGCAGCTTGGGACTTCAAACGGATGAGCAGTTCTTC
TRBJ1-6 | once | TRBV2 | . | CASSPRQINSPLHF | TGTGCCAGCAGTCCCCGACAGATTAATTCACCCCTCCACTTT
TRBJ2-4 | . | TRBV5-6 | TRBD2 | CASSRAGGPAAKNIQYF | TGTGCCAGCAGCAGAGCGGGAGGGCCTGCAGCCAAAAACATTCAGTACTTC
TRBJ1-1 | . | TRBV25-1 | . | CASSEYPVGGRSEAFF | TGTGCCAGCAGTGAATATCCGGTGGGGGGGAGGTCTGAAGCTTTCTTT
TRBJ2-3 | few | TRBV5-1 | . | CASSPDVTSTDTQYF | TGCGCCAGCAGCCCCGATGTGACTAGCACAGATACGCAGTATTTT
TRBJ1-1 | . | TRBV30 | . | CAWIHHRDTEAFF | TGTGCCTGGATTCATCACAGGGACACTGAAGCTTTCTTT
TRBJ2-1 | few | TRBV6-4 | . | CASSERSDNEQFF | TGTGCCAGCAGTGAAAGAAGCGACAATGAGCAGTTCTTC
TRBJ1-6 | . | TRBV27 | . | CASSWSSYNSPLHF | TGTGCCAGCAGTTGGAGCTCCTATAATTCACCCCTCCACTTT
TRBJ1-2 | once | TRBV6-2/TRBV6-3 | . | CASSSRTLIYGYTF | TGTGCCAGCAGTTCCCGGACACTAATTTATGGCTACACCTTC
TRBJ2-2 | . | TRBV12-3/TRBV12-4 | TRBD2 | CASRSGGTRELFF | TGTGCCAGCCGATCGGGGGGGACCCGGGAGCTGTTTTTT
TRBJ1-5 | . | TRBV2 | . | CASSEDRGRNNQPQHF | TGTGCCAGCAGTGAAGATAGAGGAAGAAACAATCAGCCCCAGCATTTT
TRBJ1-2 | . | TRBV30 | . | CAWSVLIDAIYDGYTF | TGTGCCTGGAGTGTACTAATTGACGCGATCTATGATGGCTACACCTTC
TRBJ2-1 | . | TRBV7-2 | TRBD2 | CASSPSGRVNEQFF | TGTGCCAGCAGCCCTAGCGGGAGGGTTAATGAGCAGTTCTTC
TRBJ2-7 | . | TRBV27 | . | CVTSKGTIYEQYF | TGTGTCACCTCTAAAGGGACAATCTACGAGCAGTACTTC
TRBJ1-2 | . | TRBV14 | TRBD1 | CASSQTGTGYRGYTF | TGTGCCAGCAGCCAGACCGGGACAGGGTACCGGGGCTACACCTTC
TRBJ1-5 | . | TRBV5-5 | TRBD1 | CASSLGVGGRSNQPQHF | TGTGCCAGCAGCTTGGGAGTAGGGGGCCGAAGCAATCAGCCCCAGCATTTT
TRBJ1-4 | . | TRBV4-3 | TRBD1 | CASSQDRDRDEKLFF | TGCGCCAGCAGCCAGGACCGGGACAGGGACGAAAAACTGTTTTTT
TRBJ1-5 | . | TRBV6-1 | . | CASSVSQGTFNQPQHF | TGTGCCAGCAGTGTCTCGCAGGGGACGTTTAATCAGCCCCAGCATTTT
TRBJ2-3 | few | TRBV29-1 | TRBD2 | CSAPLAGGSDTQYF | TGCAGCGCTCCCCTAGCGGGGGGATCGGATACGCAGTATTTT
TRBJ1-6 | . | TRBV9 | . | CASSVGGSSYNSPLHF | TGTGCCAGCAGCGTAGGGGGCAGCTCCTATAATTCACCCCTCCACTTT
TRBJ2-1 | . | TRBV30 | TRBD2 | CAWSALAGGYEQFF | TGTGCCTGGAGTGCCCTAGCGGGGGGATATGAGCAGTTCTTC